Listed below are T cell receptor beta chains from one sample, sequenced in a study of OX40 agonist ivuxolimab in advanced cancers. TCRdb's copy holds only in-frame clones and misses some; the assay was immunoSEQ multiplex PCR. The repertoire holds about 30,000 clones, roughly 83% seen once, with roughly 21% in the top ten. The sequencing used CD4+ or CD8+ T cells sorted from blood, collected in a trial of the OX40 agonist ivuxolimab. The source of these receptors is an adult with an advanced solid tumor such as melanoma, head and neck, liver or kidney cancer. Both conserved end residues are part of each CDR3. D genes are given only for firm matches. Size values are once, few and many counts, or a class for expanded clones, and some rows have none.

>TRBJ1-2|NA|NA|TRBV7-9
TGTGCCAGCAGCTTACGAACAGAGCACGCTAACTATGGCTACACCTTC
CASSLRTEHANYGYTF
>TRBJ2-7|TRBD1|NA|TRBV7-9
TGTGCCAGCGACAGGGGATACGAGCAGTACTTC
CASDRGYEQYF
>TRBJ1-4|NA|NA|TRBV2
TGTGCCAGCAGTGAAAGTGGAGGTTCATATGAAAAACTGTTTTTT
CASSESGGSYEKLFF
>TRBJ1-5|TRBD1|medium-sized|TRBV4-1
TGCGCCAGCAGCACCCGGACAGGTATACAGCCCCAGCATTTT
CASSTRTGIQPQHF
>TRBJ1-5|NA|NA|TRBV6-5
TGTGCCAGCAGACAGACTGGGGTCAATCAGCCCCAGCATTTT
CASRQTGVNQPQHF
>TRBJ1-3|NA|NA|TRBV6-5
TGTGCCAGCAGTTACGGGTCTGGAAACACCATATATTTT
CASSYGSGNTIYF
>TRBJ2-1|TRBD2|NA|TRBV19
TGTGCCAGTAGCCCCGGCTGGAGCGGGGAGGGGTCCTACAATGAGCAGTTCTTC
CASSPGWSGEGSYNEQFF
>TRBJ2-1|NA|NA|TRBV30
TGTGCCTGGAGTGCGGAGGGTTGGTCCTACAATGAGCAGTTCTTC
CAWSAEGWSYNEQFF
>TRBJ2-7|NA|NA|TRBV27
TGTGCCAGCAGTTTATCTACAGGGTTTCGCGAGCAGTACTTC
CASSLSTGFREQYF
>TRBJ1-4|NA|NA|TRBV28
TGTGCCAGCAGCCTACCTGGGCCCAGGGGAAAACTGTTTTTT
CASSLPGPRGKLFF
>TRBJ1-1|NA|NA|TRBV19
TGTGCCAGTAGTCCAGGGTTGAACACTGAAGCTTTCTTT
CASSPGLNTEAFF
>TRBJ2-2|NA|NA|TRBV9
TGTGCCAGCAGCGTTTGGGGGTCGAACACCGGGGAGCTGTTTTTT
CASSVWGSNTGELFF
>TRBJ1-1|NA|NA|TRBV19
TGTGCCAGTAGTTTCGGACTCGCTGTTTCGGCTTTCTTT
CASSFGLAVSAFF
>TRBJ1-1|NA|NA|TRBV2
TGTGCCAGCAGTGAAGCGCTCCCGGGAGGGTGGGATACTGAAGCTTTCTTT
CASSEALPGGWDTEAFF
>TRBJ2-1|TRBD1|NA|TRBV29-1
TGCAGCGTGATAGCTGGACGGACAGGGGTCTTTTCCTCCTACAATGAGCAGTTCTTC
CSVIAGRTGVFSSYNEQFF
>TRBJ1-5|NA|NA|TRBV19
TGTGCCAGTACTGATATCACGAGCAATCAGCCCCAGCATTTT
CASTDITSNQPQHF
>TRBJ2-3|NA|NA|TRBV7-3
TGTGCCAGCAGCCCCATAGGGGGGCGGGCAGATACGCAGTATTTT
CASSPIGGRADTQYF
>TRBJ2-1|TRBD2|NA|TRBV28
TGTGCCAGCAGTTTTTGGCGGGGGACTAGCGGCTACAATGAGCAGTTCTTC
CASSFWRGTSGYNEQFF
>TRBJ2-5|TRBD2|NA|TRBV5-4
TGTGCCAGCAGCTGGAATTTAGGGACTAGCGGGAGTCAAGGGAGGGAGACCCAGTACTTC
CASSWNLGTSGSQGRETQYF
>TRBJ2-7|NA|NA|TRBV30
TGTGCCTGGAGTACACCCTGGATGAGAGGGGCCTACGAGCAGTACTTC
CAWSTPWMRGAYEQYF
>TRBJ2-7|TRBD2|NA|TRBV5-1
TGCGCCAGCAGCTTGGGACTAGCGAACGAGCAGTACTTC
CASSLGLANEQYF
>TRBJ2-5|TRBD2|NA|TRBV14
TGTGCCAGCAGCCAAGTAACGGGACTAGCGATGGGAGAGACCCAGTACTTC
CASSQVTGLAMGETQYF
>TRBJ2-5|TRBD1|NA|TRBV28
TGTGCCAGCAGTTCCCCGGGACAGGGGGTTAAGGAGACCCAGTACTTC
CASSSPGQGVKETQYF
>TRBJ1-6|NA|NA|TRBV27
TGTGCCAGCAGTTTAGGGGGGAAGGGATCACCCCTCCACTTT
CASSLGGKGSPLHF
>TRBJ1-1|NA|NA|TRBV7-9
TGTGCCAGCAGCTTAGCTCGGACGGTGAACACTGAAGCTTTCTTT
CASSLARTVNTEAFF
>TRBJ2-2|NA|few|TRBV7-6
TGTGCCAGCAGCCCTTTCGGGGGAGGGGGAACCGGGGAGCTGTTTTTT
CASSPFGGGGTGELFF
>TRBJ2-7|TRBD1|NA|TRBV5-1
TGCGCCAGCAGCATCGCCGGGACAGGGAGCGAGCAGTACTTC
CASSIAGTGSEQYF
>TRBJ1-2|NA|NA|TRBV20-1
TGCAGTGCTAGAGAGACCGGCGGCTACACCTTC
CSARETGGYTF
>TRBJ2-5|NA|NA|TRBV19
TGTGCCAGTAGTATAGATCCGGGGGCAGCCCAAGAGACCCAGTACTTC
CASSIDPGAAQETQYF
>TRBJ2-3|NA|NA|TRBV6-1
TGTGCCAGCAGTGATCCAACGACAGCGCCCGGGGATACGCAGTATTTT
CASSDPTTAPGDTQYF
>TRBJ2-7|NA|NA|TRBV29-1
TGCAGCGTTGCTGGGGGAAGCTCCTACGAGCAGTACTTC
CSVAGGSSYEQYF
>TRBJ1-6|NA|NA|TRBV28
TGTGCCAGCAGTTCCTCGGGGAATTCACCCCTCCACTTT
CASSSSGNSPLHF
>TRBJ2-7|TRBD2|NA|TRBV5-4
TGTGCCAGCAGCTTGGCGGGGACTAGCGGGATCGAGCAGTACTTC
CASSLAGTSGIEQYF
>TRBJ2-1|NA|NA|TRBV27
TGTGCCAGCGGAAACCCGACAGAGCAGTTCTTC
CASGNPTEQFF
>TRBJ2-7|NA|NA|TRBV18
TGTGCCAGCTCACCACCGAACAGCCACGAGCAGTACTTC
CASSPPNSHEQYF
>TRBJ2-1|NA|NA|TRBV6-5
TGTGCCAGCAGTTACTTCTCGGACAGCTCCTACAATGAGCAGTTCTTC
CASSYFSDSSYNEQFF
>TRBJ2-1|TRBD1|NA|TRBV6-5
TGTGCCAGCAGTCTTCGGGACAGCGCCTACAATGAGCAGTTCTTC
CASSLRDSAYNEQFF
>TRBJ1-1|NA|NA|TRBV5-1
TGCGCCAGCAGCTTGATGAGGGACACTGAAGCTTTCTTT
CASSLMRDTEAFF
>TRBJ1-1|NA|NA|TRBV6-1
TGTGCCAGCAGTGCCCAAGAATGGTCCAACACTGAAGCTTTCTTT
CASSAQEWSNTEAFF
>TRBJ2-7|NA|NA|TRBV2
TGTGCCAGCCGGGGAGGCTACGAGCAGTACTTC
CASRGGYEQYF
>TRBJ1-2|TRBD1|NA|TRBV19
TGTGCCAGTAGTACCTCCCGACAGGGATTCTATGGCTACACCTTC
CASSTSRQGFYGYTF
>TRBJ2-3|TRBD2|NA|TRBV14
TGTGCCAGCAGCCTCAAGAGTAGCGGGTTTGATACGCAGTATTTT
CASSLKSSGFDTQYF
>TRBJ2-3|TRBD1|NA|TRBV27
TGTGCCAGCAGTTTCCTACAGGGGGATACGCAGTATTTT
CASSFLQGDTQYF
>TRBJ2-3|TRBD1|NA|TRBV13
TGTGCCAGCAGCCGGACAGGGGGCATGGGCACAGATACGCAGTATTTT
CASSRTGGMGTDTQYF
>TRBJ1-6|TRBD1|few|TRBV5-4
TGTGCCAGCAGCTTGTCAGGGGGTAATTCACCCCTCCACTTT
CASSLSGGNSPLHF
>TRBJ2-3|TRBD2|NA|TRBV2
TGTGCCAGCACAGGACTAGCGGGCCTCACAGATACGCAGTATTTT
CASTGLAGLTDTQYF
>TRBJ2-7|NA|few|TRBV7-9
TGTGCCAGCAGCCCCCCAGGGTTCCGGGAGCAGTACTTC
CASSPPGFREQYF
>TRBJ1-1|NA|once|TRBV19
TGTGCCAGTAGCCCGAGTGCGGACACTGAAGCTTTCTTT
CASSPSADTEAFF
>TRBJ2-3|TRBD2|NA|TRBV4-1
TGCGCCAGCAGCAGAGCGGGAGAATACACAGATACGCAGTATTTT
CASSRAGEYTDTQYF
>TRBJ2-1|NA|NA|TRBV4-1
TGCGCCAGCAGCCCGAGGGTTCAGACTGAGCAGTTCTTC
CASSPRVQTEQFF
>TRBJ2-6|NA|NA|TRBV9
TGTGCCAGCAACACCAGGGTCTCTGGGGCCAACGTCCTGACTTTC
CASNTRVSGANVLTF
>TRBJ2-7|NA|NA|TRBV9
TGTGCCAGCAGCGTAAGGCCCGCGATTATCGGGGAGCAGTACTTC
CASSVRPAIIGEQYF
>TRBJ2-1|TRBD2|once|TRBV9
TGTGCCAGCAGCATTCGGACTAGCGGGGCATACACTGAGCAGTTCTTC
CASSIRTSGAYTEQFF
>TRBJ2-7|TRBD1|NA|TRBV19
TGTGCCAGTAGTGACGGACAGGGGGCGTACGAGCAGTACTTC
CASSDGQGAYEQYF